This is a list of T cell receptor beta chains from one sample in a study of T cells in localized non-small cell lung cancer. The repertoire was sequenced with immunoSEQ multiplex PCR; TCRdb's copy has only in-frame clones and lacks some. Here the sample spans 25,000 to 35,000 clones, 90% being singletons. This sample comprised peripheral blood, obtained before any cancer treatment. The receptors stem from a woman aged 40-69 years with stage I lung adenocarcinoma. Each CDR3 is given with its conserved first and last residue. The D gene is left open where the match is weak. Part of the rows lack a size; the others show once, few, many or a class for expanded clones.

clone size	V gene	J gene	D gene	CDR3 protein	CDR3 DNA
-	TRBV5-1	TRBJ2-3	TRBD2	CASGLAGGTDTQYF	TGCGCCAGCGGACTAGCGGGAGGCACAGATACGCAGTATTTT
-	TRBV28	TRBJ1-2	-	CASSLIAGGSNYGYTF	TGTGCCAGCAGTTTAATCGCTGGAGGCTCTAACTATGGCTACACCTTC
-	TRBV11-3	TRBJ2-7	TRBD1	CASSLGDRSYEQYF	TGTGCCAGCAGCTTAGGGGACAGGTCCTACGAGCAGTACTTC
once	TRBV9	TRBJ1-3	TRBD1	CASSVESQGAHTIYF	TGTGCCAGCAGCGTAGAATCACAGGGGGCACACACCATATATTTT
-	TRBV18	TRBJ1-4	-	CASSPGLNEKLFF	TGTGCCAGCTCACCTGGACTGAATGAAAAACTGTTTTTT
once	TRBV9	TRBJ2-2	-	CASSAPAGAGTGELFF	TGTGCCAGCAGCGCCCCAGCCGGGGCAGGGACCGGGGAGCTGTTTTTT
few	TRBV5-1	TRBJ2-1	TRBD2	CASSSAGGRASEQFF	TGCGCCAGCAGCTCAGCGGGGGGAAGGGCCAGTGAGCAGTTCTTC
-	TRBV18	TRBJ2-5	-	CASSVEIQETQYF	TGTGCCAGCTCAGTGGAGATCCAAGAGACCCAGTACTTC
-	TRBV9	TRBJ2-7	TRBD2	CASSVRAGGPGEQYF	TGTGCCAGCAGCGTAAGAGCGGGAGGGCCTGGCGAGCAGTACTTC
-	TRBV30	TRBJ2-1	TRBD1	CAMTTGYEQFF	TGTGCTATGACGACAGGGTATGAGCAGTTCTTC